Listed here is a single T cell receptor (beta chain). As yet, its antigen is unknown. Runs used v3.0 of the immunoSEQ assay and were done at survey level. Sequencing aimed at roughly 35,000-55,000 T-cell genomes per sample. TCRdb keeps only in-frame clones here, not all; method: immunoSEQ multiplex PCR. The table lists fewer than 35,000 clones, around four fifths of them singletons. This sample is drawn from a study of long-term antiretroviral therapy in people with HIV. General study findings and limits: HIV repertoires covered narrower CDR3 length ranges than controls did. The study found that diversity rose after ART but stayed below transplant donor controls.

The CDR3 extends over 15 amino acids. Germline CDR1 reads SGHKS; CDR2 reads YYEKEE (reference sequence). The ends lost 3 bases at V and 7 bases at J; junction bases unmatched: 8. None of the participants with HIV were treated outside the United States. This TCR was sampled from a man between 18 and 35 years old with HIV. The source material was unsorted PBMCs, sampled 0.4 years before starting antiretroviral therapy. This chain uses TRBV5-5 with TRBJ2-1, with 9 bases lining up with TRBD2. Written as DNA, the CDR3 is TGTGCCAGCAGCTGGGGTTTGACTAGCGGAAATGAGCAGTTCTTC. Translation gives CASSWGLTSGNEQFF. Drawing the rest from reference TRBV5-5 and TRBJ2-1, the complete variable domain is DAGVTQSPTHLIKTRGQQVTLRCSPISGHKSVSWYQQVLGQGPQFIFQYYEKEERGRGNFPDRFSARQFPNYSSELNVNALLLGDSALYLCASSWGLTSGNEQFFGPGTRLTVL.